Listed below are T cell receptor beta chains from one sample, sequenced in a study of blood T cell repertoires in COVID-19. Repertoires were generated with immunoSEQ multiplex PCR, while TCRdb's copy carries only in-frame clones and drops some. In the table there are more than 250,000 clones, 85% to 90% of which are singletons. Sequences were obtained from PBMCs or T cells enriched from blood (not recorded which). The source is a woman between 18 and 29 years old who had recovered from COVID-19. CDR3s include the opening cysteine and the closing phenylalanine or tryptophan. Fields, in order: J gene, clone size, D gene, V gene, CDR3 DNA, CDR3 protein. A D gene is named only where the DNA matches it firmly. Clone size is given for some rows only: seen once, a few or many times, or a class if the clone is expanded.

>TRBJ1-1|-|TRBD1|TRBV5-4
TGTGCCCTTAGAGGGCAGGGGGTACACACTGAAGCTTTCTTT
CALRGQGVHTEAFF
>TRBJ2-1|-|-|TRBV5-6
TGTGCCAGCAGCATATACAATGAGCAGTTCTTC
CASSIYNEQFF
>TRBJ1-1|-|TRBD1|TRBV7-2
TGTGCCAGCAGTCACACAGGGGACACTGAAGCTTTCTTT
CASSHTGDTEAFF
>TRBJ2-1|-|TRBD2|TRBV5-1
TGCGCCAGCCTGGGCGGGGGTGACTCCTACAATGAGCAGTTCTTC
CASLGGGDSYNEQFF
>TRBJ1-1|-|-|TRBV18
TGTGCCAGCTCCTTCAGGGATAACACTGAAGCTTTCTTT
CASSFRDNTEAFF
>TRBJ2-7|-|-|TRBV25-1
TGTGCCAGCAAAAGGACGGGGAGCTACGAGCAGTACTTC
CASKRTGSYEQYF
>TRBJ1-3|-|-|TRBV30
TGTGCCTGGAGTGAGGGACTGTCTTCTGGAAACACCATATATTTT
CAWSEGLSSGNTIYF
>TRBJ1-2|-|-|TRBV11-2
TGTGCCAGCAGCACATTAACCGGGTACAAAAGCTACACCTTC
CASSTLTGYKSYTF
>TRBJ1-1|-|TRBD1|TRBV30
TGTGCCTGGGCTGACAGGGAGAACACTGAAGCTTTCTTT
CAWADRENTEAFF
>TRBJ1-1|-|-|TRBV6-5
TGTGCCAGCAGCCCCCTCTCGGGGGACACTGAAGCTTTCTTT
CASSPLSGDTEAFF
>TRBJ2-7|-|-|TRBV5-1
TGCGCCAGCAGCTCGGGGGGGACAGGGATCCACGAGCAGTACTTC
CASSSGGTGIHEQYF
>TRBJ1-4|-|-|TRBV9
TGTGCCAGCAGCGCCACAGGGATTAATGAAAAACTGTTTTTT
CASSATGINEKLFF
>TRBJ1-6|-|TRBD1|TRBV2
TGTGCCAGCAGTAACGTTGGGGGACAGTATAATTCACCCCTCCACTTT
CASSNVGGQYNSPLHF
>TRBJ2-1|-|TRBD2|TRBV7-9
TGTGCCAGCAGGCGGACTAGCGGGATATTCGATGAGCAGTTCTTC
CASRRTSGIFDEQFF
>TRBJ2-7|-|-|TRBV28
TGTGCCAGCAGTTTGTTCACTGGTGACGCTGGCAGGGGAGAGGAGCAGTACTTC
CASSLFTGDAGRGEEQYF
>TRBJ1-1|-|TRBD1|TRBV18
TGTGCCAGCTCACGAGCCGCGACAGGGCTGAACACTGAAGCTTTCTTT
CASSRAATGLNTEAFF
>TRBJ1-2|-|-|TRBV7-2
TGTGCCAGCAGCTTACGGGAGGGGCAAGGCTACACCTTC
CASSLREGQGYTF
>TRBJ1-2|-|-|TRBV11-2
TGTGCCAGCAGCTTATCGACAACCTATGGCTACACCTTC
CASSLSTTYGYTF
>TRBJ1-2|-|-|TRBV28
TGTGCCAGCAGGCACCCGGGACAAGCCTATGGCTACACCTTC
CASRHPGQAYGYTF
>TRBJ1-2|-|-|TRBV9
TGTGCCAGCAGCGCCCACCGGACAGTGAACTATGGCTACACCTTC
CASSAHRTVNYGYTF
>TRBJ2-7|many|TRBD1|TRBV28
TGTGCCAGCGGTAGACAGGGATACCACGAGCAGTACTTC
CASGRQGYHEQYF
>TRBJ1-5|-|-|TRBV4-1
TGCGCCAGCAGCCGTTACGGGTCAGGGGATGGCAATCAGCCCCAGCATTTT
CASSRYGSGDGNQPQHF
>TRBJ1-4|-|TRBD1|TRBV18
TGTGCCAGCTCACCACCGGGAAGGGGGCCGCCTAATGAAAAACTGTTTTTT
CASSPPGRGPPNEKLFF
>TRBJ2-7|-|-|TRBV3-1/TRBV3-2
TGTGCCAGCAGCCAGGGACGGGGGTCTCTCTACGAGCAGTACTTC
CASSQGRGSLYEQYF
>TRBJ1-5|few|TRBD1|TRBV2
TGTGCCAGCAACGGACAGGGGCTCCTCGACCAGCATTTT
CASNGQGLLDQHF